This T cell receptor beta chain is drawn from a study of blood T cells in healthy people across ages. Study-wide results and limits: Among long-lived donors, naive CD4+ cells were more numerous and diversity higher than in aged donors.

V lost 7 bases and J lost 1, with 11 bases in between. The CDR3 contains 13 residues. Germline assignment: CDR1 MNHEY and CDR2 SVGEGT. For the second PCR, which ran for about 6 to 11 cycles, a sample-barcoded 5' primer and a J-beta primer mix were used. No fewer than 3 million CDR3-containing paired-end reads came from each sample. A single record per CDR3 protein comes from TCRdb applying MiXCR to the 5' RACE reads. The sample holds about 900,000 distinct CDR3 sequences, under 50% seen once. Peripheral blood was drawn, ten milliliters per donor. This clonotype was seen at least ten times. Its antigen is undetermined.

The chain has TRBV6-2 or TRBV6-3 and TRBJ2-7, with D perhaps TRBD1 (7 bases). The receptor comes from a man under 40 in good health. Sequencing input: blood. CDR3 sequence: CASTRGASYEQYF. In nucleotides, the CDR3 is TGTGCCAGCACCAGGGGGGCATCCTACGAGCAGTACTTC.